This T cell receptor beta chain was captured in a study of T cells after posttransplantation cyclophosphamide. Findings and caveats of the study: Recipient CMV seropositivity and CMV reactivation strongly tracked TRB clonality. Donor-recipient repertoire similarity was low at 1-2 months, rising over year one.

CDR3 size: 15 residues. V shed 5 bases, J shed 2 bases, and the junction held 7 bases outside the gene matches. Germline-derived CDR1 and CDR2 are SGHVS and FQNEAQ. Cells defined as naive were viable CD3+CD4+ or CD3+CD8+ and CCR7+CD45RA+CD45RO-CD95-CD27+CD28+. For this clone: Its antigen remains unknown.

Assay: immunoSEQ multiplex PCR; the TCRdb copy retains only in-frame clones and omits some. The sample contains roughly 23,000 clones, 97% of which appear only once. The clonotype was recovered from a man between 45 and 60 years old in good health, CMV-negative, and a related stem cell transplant donor. J is TRBJ2-7 and V is TRBV7-8, with 9 nucleotides matching TRBD1. The sample consisted of naive CD4+ T cells sorted from PBMCs. This chain's CDR3 is CASSEPGQGPYEQYF. The CDR3 coding sequence is TGTGCCAGCAGCGAGCCGGGACAGGGCCCCTACGAGCAGTACTTC.